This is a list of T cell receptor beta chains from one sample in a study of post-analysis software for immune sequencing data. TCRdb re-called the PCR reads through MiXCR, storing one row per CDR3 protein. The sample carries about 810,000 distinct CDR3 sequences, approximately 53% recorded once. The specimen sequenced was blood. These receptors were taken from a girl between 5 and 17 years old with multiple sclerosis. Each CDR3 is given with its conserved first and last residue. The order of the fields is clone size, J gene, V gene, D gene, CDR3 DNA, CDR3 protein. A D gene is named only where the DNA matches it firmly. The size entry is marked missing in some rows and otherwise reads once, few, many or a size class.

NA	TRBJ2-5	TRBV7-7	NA	TGTGCTAGCAGCTTGACTGCCCGAAGGCAAGAGACCCAGTACTTC	CASSLTARRQETQYF
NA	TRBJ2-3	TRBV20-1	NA	TGCAGTGCTAGCTTGGCGGGATTCCCCACAGATACGCAGTATTTT	CSASLAGFPTDTQYF
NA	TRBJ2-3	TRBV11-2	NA	TGTGCCAGCAGCTTAGGTGACTACACATCTAGCACAGATACGCAGTATTTT	CASSLGDYTSSTDTQYF
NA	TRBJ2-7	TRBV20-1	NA	TGCAGTGCTGGGGAAGGGGAGCAGTACTTC	CSAGEGEQYF
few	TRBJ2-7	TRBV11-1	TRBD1	TGTGCCAGCAGTTATTACGGGGACAGAACCTACGAGCAGTACTTC	CASSYYGDRTYEQYF
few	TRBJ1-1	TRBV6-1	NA	TGTGCCAGCAGTGCCCTACAGGGCACTGAAGCTTTCTTT	CASSALQGTEAFF
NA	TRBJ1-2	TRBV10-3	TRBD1	TGTGCCATCAGCGGACAGGGGGCGCGTGACTACACCTTC	CAISGQGARDYTF
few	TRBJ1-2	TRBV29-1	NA	TGCAGCGTTGAAGGGGCTGGGGAGGGTAACTATGGCTACACCTTC	CSVEGAGEGNYGYTF
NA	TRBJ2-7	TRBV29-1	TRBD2	TGCAGCGTTGTGGGACTAGCGGGGAGGAGCTCCTACGAGCAGTACTTC	CSVVGLAGRSSYEQYF
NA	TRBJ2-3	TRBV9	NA	TGTGCCAGCAGCCCCCGCTTATCCCCTTCTGTTGGCCGACGAGATACGCAGTATTTT	CASSPRLSPSVGRRDTQYF
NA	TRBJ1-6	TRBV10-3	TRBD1	TGTGCCATCTCCCTCGACAGGGGGCAATCACCCCTCCACTTT	CAISLDRGQSPLHF
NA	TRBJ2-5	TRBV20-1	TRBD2	TGCAGTGCTAGCGTTGGTAGCGGGGGGGAAGAGACCCAGTACTTC	CSASVGSGGEETQYF
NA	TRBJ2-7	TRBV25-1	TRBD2	TGTGCCAGCAGTGGGATTAGCGGGAACTACGAGCAGTACTTC	CASSGISGNYEQYF
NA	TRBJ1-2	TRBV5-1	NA	TGCGCCAGCAAAAGGGCAGGTGACGAGATAAGCTATGGCTACACCTTC	CASKRAGDEISYGYTF
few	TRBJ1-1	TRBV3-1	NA	TGTGCCAGCAGCCGTGAAAAAAGGGCTTTCTTT	CASSREKRAFF
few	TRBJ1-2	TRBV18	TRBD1	TGTGCCAGCTCACCCCCCGGGCCAGGGGGTTCCGGGTACACCTTC	CASSPPGPGGSGYTF
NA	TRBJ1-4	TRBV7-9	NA	TGTGCCAGCAGCTTATATGGCATCAAAGGGGAAAAACTGTTTTTT	CASSLYGIKGEKLFF
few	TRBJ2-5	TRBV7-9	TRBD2	TGTGCCAGCAGCTTAGAGGGGGGCGGGAGGGCCAGAGAGACCCAGTACTTC	CASSLEGGGRARETQYF
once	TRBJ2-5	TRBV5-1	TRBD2	TGCGCCAGCAGCTTGGCGGCGAGCGGGGGCCAAGAGACCCAGTACTTC	CASSLAASGGQETQYF
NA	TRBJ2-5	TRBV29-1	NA	TGCAGCGTTGCCCCTTCTAGTGGTCGGGTATGGGCCCAGTACTTC	CSVAPSSGRVWAQYF
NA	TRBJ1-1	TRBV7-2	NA	TGTGCCAGCAGCTTAGCGGGAGACCTGAACACTGAAGCTTTCTTT	CASSLAGDLNTEAFF
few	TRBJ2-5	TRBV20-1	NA	TGCAGTGCTCCCCGAGGGGGGGATACCCAGTACTTC	CSAPRGGDTQYF
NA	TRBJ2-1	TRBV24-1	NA	TGTGCCACCAGTGATCCGCGGGGATCGAGAGAGCAGTTCTTC	CATSDPRGSREQFF
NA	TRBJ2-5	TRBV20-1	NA	TGCAGTGCTTTGAAAGCGGCACACCAAGAGACCCAGTACTTC	CSALKAAHQETQYF
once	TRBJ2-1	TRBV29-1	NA	TGCAGCGTCGAGCCCGGGACCCCATGGGAGCAGTTCTTC	CSVEPGTPWEQFF